The entry that follows covers one T cell receptor beta chain sequence. The antigen remains unidentified. Each cell subset's genomic DNA was divided evenly among several immunoSEQ plates. Generated by immunoSEQ multiplex PCR, the TCRdb table keeps only in-frame clones and is missing some. The sample lists millions of clones; 90% to 95% were seen once. The sample belongs to a study of shared clonotypes between healthy human individuals. Background on the study: Each donor's CD8 memory used one plate, CD8 naive two, each CD4 subset three. General study points: Generally, naive subsets came out with larger estimated richness than memory subsets.

There are 15 residues in the CDR3. The trim removed 3 bases at V and 5 bases at J, leaving 2 bases unmatched. Germline V gene lookup returns CDR1 MGHDK and CDR2 SYGVNS. The sequence derives from a man between 18 and 35 years old in good health. The sample consisted of naive CD4+ T cells sorted from blood. Regarding subset: CD45RA+ positively selected. The chain has TRBV25-1 and TRBJ1-6, with TRBD1 identical over 9 bases. The CDR3 DNA sequence: TGTGCCAGCAGTGATTGGACAGGGGATAATTCACCCCTCCACTTT. As protein: CASSDWTGDNSPLHF.